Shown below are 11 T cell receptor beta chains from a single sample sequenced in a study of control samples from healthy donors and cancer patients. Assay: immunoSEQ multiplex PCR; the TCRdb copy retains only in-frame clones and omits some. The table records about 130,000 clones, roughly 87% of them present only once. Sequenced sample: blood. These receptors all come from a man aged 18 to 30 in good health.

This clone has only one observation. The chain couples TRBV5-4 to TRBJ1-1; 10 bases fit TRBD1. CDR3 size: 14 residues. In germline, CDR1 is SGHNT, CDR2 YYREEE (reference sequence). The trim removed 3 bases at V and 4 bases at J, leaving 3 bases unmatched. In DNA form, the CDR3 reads TGTGCCAGCAGCTGGGGACAGGGGACCACTGAAGCTTTCTTT. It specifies CASSWGQGTTEAFF.

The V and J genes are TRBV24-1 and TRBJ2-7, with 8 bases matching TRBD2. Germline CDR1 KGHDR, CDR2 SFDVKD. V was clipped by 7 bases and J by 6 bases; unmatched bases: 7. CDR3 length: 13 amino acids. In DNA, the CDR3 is TGTGCCACCAGCCGAGGACTAGCAAGCGAGCAGTACTTC. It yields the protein CATSRGLASEQYF.

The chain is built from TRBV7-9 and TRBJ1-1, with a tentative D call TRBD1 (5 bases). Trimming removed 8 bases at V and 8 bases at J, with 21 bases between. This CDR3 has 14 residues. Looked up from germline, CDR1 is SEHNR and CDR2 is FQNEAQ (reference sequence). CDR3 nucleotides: TGTGCCAGCGATTTGAGGGACCGCATCCCAGAAGCTTTCTTT. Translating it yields CASDLRDRIPEAFF.

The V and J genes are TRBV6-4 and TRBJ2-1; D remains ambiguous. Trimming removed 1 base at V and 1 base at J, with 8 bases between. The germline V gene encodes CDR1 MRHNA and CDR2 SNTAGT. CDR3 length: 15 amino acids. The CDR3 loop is CASSDFTSSYNEQFF. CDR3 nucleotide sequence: TGTGCCAGCAGTGACTTTACTTCATCCTACAATGAGCAGTTCTTC.

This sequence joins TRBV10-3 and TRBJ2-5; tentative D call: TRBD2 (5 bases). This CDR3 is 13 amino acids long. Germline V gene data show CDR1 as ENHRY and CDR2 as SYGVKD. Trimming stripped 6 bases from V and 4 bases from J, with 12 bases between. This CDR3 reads CAIRIDGVETQYF. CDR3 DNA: TGTGCCATCAGGATAGACGGGGTAGAGACCCAGTACTTC.

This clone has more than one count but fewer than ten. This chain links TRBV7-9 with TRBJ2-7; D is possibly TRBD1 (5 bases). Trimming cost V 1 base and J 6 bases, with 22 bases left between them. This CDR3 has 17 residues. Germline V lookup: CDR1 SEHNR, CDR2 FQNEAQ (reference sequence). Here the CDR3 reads CASSLDLRGRKGGEQYF. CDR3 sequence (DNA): TGTGCCAGCAGCTTAGATCTTAGGGGCCGAAAAGGCGGCGAGCAGTACTTC.

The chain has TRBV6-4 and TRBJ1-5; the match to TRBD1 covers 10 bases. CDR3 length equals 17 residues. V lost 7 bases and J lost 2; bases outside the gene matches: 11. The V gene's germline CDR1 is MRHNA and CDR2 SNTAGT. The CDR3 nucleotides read TGTGCCAGCATAGGGACAGGGGTCCCTTGGGGCAATCAGCCCCAGCATTTT. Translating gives CASIGTGVPWGNQPQHF.

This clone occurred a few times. The CDR3 region is CASSYMARGEGYTF. For the CDR3, the DNA is TGTGCCAGCAGTTACATGGCCAGGGGCGAAGGCTACACCTTC. The chain employs TRBV6-2 or TRBV6-3 and TRBJ1-2; tentative D call: TRBD1 (6 bases). Trimming removed 2 bases from V and 8 bases from J, with 15 bases in between. The CDR3 contains 14 residues. Germline CDR1 is MNHEY and CDR2 is SVGEGT.

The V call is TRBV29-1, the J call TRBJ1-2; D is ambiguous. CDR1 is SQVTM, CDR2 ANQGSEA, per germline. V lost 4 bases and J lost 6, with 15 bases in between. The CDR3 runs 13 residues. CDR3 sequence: CSVGLRPFDGYTF. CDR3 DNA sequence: TGCAGCGTTGGCCTACGTCCCTTCGATGGCTACACCTTC.

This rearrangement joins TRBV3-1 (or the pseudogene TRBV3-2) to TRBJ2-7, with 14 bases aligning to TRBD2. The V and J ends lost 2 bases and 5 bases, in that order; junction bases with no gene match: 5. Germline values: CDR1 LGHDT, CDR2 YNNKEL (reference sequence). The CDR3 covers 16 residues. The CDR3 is CASSQRTSGRRNEQYF. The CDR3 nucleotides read TGTGCCAGCAGCCAAAGGACTAGCGGGAGGAGGAACGAGCAGTACTTC.

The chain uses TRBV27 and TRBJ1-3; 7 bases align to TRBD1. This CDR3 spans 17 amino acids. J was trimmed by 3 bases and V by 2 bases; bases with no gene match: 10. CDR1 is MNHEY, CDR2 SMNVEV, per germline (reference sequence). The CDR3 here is CASSLRGGGSSGNTIYF. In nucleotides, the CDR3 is TGTGCCAGCAGTTTAAGAGGGGGCGGATCCAGTGGAAACACCATATATTTT.